Shown below are 25 T cell receptor beta chains from a single sample sequenced in a study of blood T cell repertoires in COVID-19. The protocol was immunoSEQ multiplex PCR, while the TCRdb copy is restricted to in-frame clones and leaves out a portion. The table includes tens of thousands of clones, about 86% detected once. The sequencing sample was made of peripheral blood. These receptors originate from a human donor in a cohort sampled during active COVID-19.

V gene TRBV6-1 combines with J gene TRBJ1-2, with no clear D. Per the germline V gene, CDR1 is MNHNS and CDR2 is SASEGT. The CDR3 totals 15 residues. With 2 bases removed from V and 4 bases from J, the gap between germline ends came to 14 bases. DNA of the CDR3: TGTGCCAGCAGTGAATTAGGTACAGTCTCCTATGGCTACACCTTC. It is translated as CASSELGTVSYGYTF.

The rearrangement uses TRBV9 and TRBJ2-5; 11 bases align to TRBD2. This CDR3 is 13 amino acids long. Trimming took 4 bases from V and 5 from J; bases not matched to a gene: 1. Germline CDR1 reads SGDLS; CDR2 reads YYNGEE. CDR3 sequence: CASSRTSGETQYF. In DNA form, the CDR3 reads TGTGCCAGCAGCCGGACTAGCGGGGAGACCCAGTACTTC.

V and J are TRBV19 and TRBJ1-5; tentative D call: TRBD1 (5 bases). From germline, CDR1 is LNHDA and CDR2 SQIVND (reference sequence). Trimming shortened V by 7 bases and J by 3 bases, and 10 bases separated the two germline ends. The CDR3 consists of 13 residues. The DNA for the CDR3 is TGTGCCAGTACGACAGTGACCAATCAGCCCCAGCATTTT. Protein sequence: CASTTVTNQPQHF.

The chain recombines TRBV5-1 with TRBJ1-6; 8 nucleotides agree with TRBD1. V trimming: 5 bases; J trimming: 16 bases; junction bases outside the gene matches: 11. Germline CDR1 and CDR2: SGHRS and YFSETQ. The CDR3 contains 13 residues. As DNA, the CDR3 is TGCGCCAGCAGAATGCAGATCCGGGACAGGCTCCACTTT. Its protein is CASRMQIRDRLHF.

The V gene is TRBV11-3, the J gene TRBJ1-1; D may be TRBD1 (6 bases). Germline values: CDR1 SGHNT, CDR2 YENEEA. V lost 6 bases to trimming and J lost 3 bases, with 20 bases between them. The CDR3 covers 16 residues. The CDR3 DNA follows: TGTGCCAGCAGTAGTCGAAGGGGCAGGGGTGACACTGAAGCTTTCTTT. Residues: CASSSRRGRGDTEAFF.

CDR3 protein: CASSLQVGYTEAFF. The CDR3 DNA follows: TGTGCCAGCAGCCTACAGGTCGGGTACACTGAAGCTTTCTTT. The rearrangement uses TRBV5-4 and TRBJ1-1; TRBD1 is a possible D gene (5 bases). Trimming took off 4 bases at V and 3 bases at J, with 13 bases between the two ends. This CDR3 contains 14 residues. Germline-derived CDR1 and CDR2 are SGHNT and YYREEE (reference sequence).

J is TRBJ2-3 and V is TRBV28; 7 bases line up with TRBD2. The V gene end was trimmed by 2 bases and the J gene end by 5 bases; junction bases not matched to a gene: 7. Germline V gives CDR1 MDHEN, CDR2 SYDVKM. CDR3 length: 15 amino acids. The CDR3 bases are TGTGCCAGCAGTTTAAATTATTGGGAGGGAGATACGCAGTATTTT. Protein sequence: CASSLNYWEGDTQYF.

CDR3 in DNA: TGTGCCAGCAGCTCCGTATCTGGGACAGCTCTAGGTAACACTGAAGCTTTCTTT. Translation: CASSSVSGTALGNTEAFF. The gene calls are TRBV13 and TRBJ1-1, with 7 bases fitting TRBD1. V was pared by 4 bases and J by 2 bases, with 16 bases of the junction left unmatched. Germline-derived CDR1 and CDR2 are PRHDT and FYEKMQ (reference sequence). The CDR3 sequence is 18 residues long.

V is TRBV7-2 and J is TRBJ2-3, with TRBD1 identical over 8 bases. Germline CDR1 and CDR2: SGHTA and FQGNSA. The CDR3 consists of 14 residues. J lost 0 bases, V lost 7 bases, and 3 bases had no gene match. The CDR3, as DNA: TGTGCCAGCACCCGGGACAGGAGCACAGATACGCAGTATTTT. Translated, it gives CASTRDRSTDTQYF.

This clone is a singleton in its sample. J is TRBJ1-5 and V is TRBV2; TRBD1 is a possible D gene (6 bases). CDR1 is SNHLY and CDR2 is FYNNEI in the germline V gene. The CDR3 sequence is 14 residues long. V lost 4 bases and J lost 6, with 13 bases in between. The CDR3 sequence is CASSGDTPRQPQHF. Written as DNA, the CDR3 is TGTGCCAGCAGTGGGGACACCCCACGTCAGCCCCAGCATTTT. The full variable domain, its missing parts supplied by reference TRBV2 and TRBJ1-5, is EPEVTQTPSHQVTQMGQEVILRCVPISNHLYFYWYRQILGQKVEFLVSFYNNEISEKSEIFDDQFSVERPDGSNFTLKIRSTKLEDSAMYFCASSGDTPRQPQHFGDGTRLSIL.

The J gene is TRBJ2-1, the V gene TRBV9; 9 bases are a match to TRBD2. The CDR3 is 16 amino acids. With 1 base clipped from V and 2 bases from J, the junction kept 4 bases outside the gene matches. Germline V CDR1 and CDR2: SGDLS, YYNGEE. CDR3: CASSVRAGGPYNEQFF. CDR3 DNA sequence: TGTGCCAGCAGCGTACGAGCGGGAGGACCCTACAATGAGCAGTTCTTC.

V is TRBV21-1 and J is TRBJ2-2; the table's TRBD1 call for D was not verified on the DNA. TRBV21-1 is given as a pseudogene. The CDR3 extends over 15 amino acids. CDR3 in amino acids: CASSNRAGCTGELFF. The CDR3 bases are TGTGCCAGCAGCAATCGGGCAGGGTGCACCGGGGAGCTGTTTTTT.

This chain connects TRBV19 to TRBJ1-1; D remains unclear. The CDR3 covers 13 residues. V shed 6 bases and J shed 1 base, with 9 bases lying between them. Germline loops: CDR1 LNHDA, CDR2 SQIVND (reference sequence). The CDR3 loop is CASRNSPNTEAFF. The CDR3 DNA follows: TGTGCCAGTAGGAACAGCCCGAACACTGAAGCTTTCTTT.

The V and J genes are TRBV19 and TRBJ2-6, with 7 bases that match TRBD2. Unmatched junction bases numbered 5, after V lost 4 bases and J lost 2 bases. This CDR3 is 16 amino acids long. Germline-derived CDR1 and CDR2 are LNHDA and SQIVND (reference sequence). CDR3 nucleotides: TGTGCCAGTAGTAGAGAGGGGAGGGCTGGGGCCAACGTCCTGACTTTC. This codes for CASSREGRAGANVLTF.

This chain connects TRBV14 to TRBJ1-2; D uncertain. The V gene's germline CDR1 is SGHDN and CDR2 FVKESK. The CDR3 spans 15 residues. Trimming removed 1 base from V and 4 bases from J, with 13 bases in between. The CDR3 loop is CASSQVYGSSYGYTF. The CDR3 DNA sequence: TGTGCCAGCAGCCAAGTTTACGGTTCCTCCTATGGCTACACCTTC.

The rearrangement links TRBV5-1 to TRBJ1-3; a possible D gene is TRBD1 (6 bases). The V end lost 4 bases, the J end lost 9 bases, and 14 bases lay between the germline ends. The CDR3 consists of 13 residues. The V gene's germline CDR1 is SGHRS and CDR2 YFSETQ. The CDR3 sequence is CASSPPLGATIYF. In DNA form, the CDR3 reads TGCGCCAGCAGCCCGCCCCTGGGGGCCACCATATATTTT. The full variable domain, with the rest looked up from reference TRBV5-1 and TRBJ1-3, is KAGVTQTPRYLIKTRGQQVTLSCSPISGHRSVSWYQQTPGQGLQFLFEYFSETQRNKGNFPGRFSGRQFSNSRSEMNVSTLELGDSALYLCASSPPLGATIYFGEGSWLTVV.

The rearrangement joins TRBV6-4 to TRBJ2-3; the match to TRBD1 covers 7 bases. Germline CDR1 is MRHNA and CDR2 is SNTAGT. The trim removed 5 bases at V and 5 bases at J, leaving 13 bases unmatched. The CDR3 covers 16 residues. CDR3 amino acids: CASSQTGVERGDTQYF. The DNA for the CDR3 is TGTGCCAGCAGTCAAACAGGGGTCGAACGGGGAGATACGCAGTATTTT.

V usage is TRBV5-6 and J usage is TRBJ2-7, with D uncertain. Deletions cut 0 bases from V and 1 base from J, with 8 bases between. Germline CDR1 and CDR2: SGHDT and YYEEEE. This CDR3 spans 14 amino acids. As DNA, the CDR3 is TGTGCCAGCAGCTTGGGTCTAGAATCCTACGAGCAGTACTTC. This sequence encodes CASSLGLESYEQYF.

V is TRBV6-5 and J is TRBJ2-3, with TRBD2 as a possible D gene (6 bases). The CDR3 consists of 13 residues. The ends were cut back, 10 bases at V and 0 bases at J, with 11 bases in the middle. Germline lookup yields CDR1 MNHEY and CDR2 SVGAGI. CDR3 residues: CATLGGSTDTQYF. The CDR3 nucleotides read TGTGCCACCCTCGGGGGTAGCACAGATACGCAGTATTTT.

The genes are TRBV19 and TRBJ2-6, with D unresolved. The germline CDR1 and CDR2 sequences are LNHDA and SQIVND (reference sequence). Trimming stripped 7 bases from V and 0 bases from J, with 13 bases between. The CDR3 covers 16 residues. The CDR3 is CASMYSLRSGANVLTF. CDR3 nucleotide sequence: TGTGCCAGTATGTACAGCCTCCGCTCTGGGGCCAACGTCCTGACTTTC.

This clone was counted between two and nine times. V gene TRBV4-2 combines with J gene TRBJ2-2, with 10 bases identical to TRBD2. With V trimmed by 1 base and J by 2 bases, 1 base remained unmatched. Germline values: CDR1 LGHNA, CDR2 YNFKEQ. This CDR3 spans 16 amino acids. The CDR3 region is CASSQGLAGNTGELFF. CDR3 coding DNA: TGTGCCAGCAGCCAAGGACTAGCGGGTAACACCGGGGAGCTGTTTTTT.

This chain uses TRBV18 with TRBJ2-2; D call uncertain. The CDR3 has 13 residues. Germline-derived CDR1 and CDR2 are KGHSH and LQKENI. V was shortened by 1 base and J by 3 bases, with 3 bases between the two germline ends. This chain's CDR3 is CASSPLDTGELFF. For the CDR3, the DNA is TGTGCCAGCTCACCACTAGACACCGGGGAGCTGTTTTTT.

This chain links TRBV7-2 with TRBJ2-5; tentative D call: TRBD2 (5 bases). This CDR3 is built from 13 residues. Germline CDR1 reads SGHTA; CDR2 reads FQGNSA. V dropped 5 bases and J dropped 5 bases, with 12 bases sitting between them. CDR3: CASSPAVAETQYF. CDR3 in DNA: TGTGCCAGCAGCCCAGCGGTAGCGGAGACCCAGTACTTC.

The chain uses TRBV7-2 and TRBJ1-5; no firm D call. Trimming removed 2 bases from V and 4 bases from J, with 3 bases in between. Germline loops: CDR1 SGHTA, CDR2 FQGNSA. This CDR3 region has 12 residues. CDR3 protein: CASSLTNQPQHF. The CDR3 DNA reads as TGTGCCAGCAGCTTAACAAATCAGCCCCAGCATTTT.

As to this clone: Other DNA sequences in the same sample also yield this CDR3. CDR3 residues: CASSLSGSTDTQYF. CDR3 in DNA: TGTGCCAGCAGCTTGTCAGGGAGCACAGATACGCAGTATTTT. The rearrangement joins TRBV7-9 to TRBJ2-3; possible D gene TRBD1, 5 bases. This CDR3 comprises 14 residues. Trimming cost V 3 bases and J 0 bases, with 7 bases left between them. Per germline, CDR1 SEHNR and CDR2 FQNEAQ (reference sequence).